The 14 T cell receptor beta chains below were found in one sample sequenced in a study of blood T cell repertoires in COVID-19 (dated by TCRdb to 2020 to 2021). The library was built by means of the immunoSEQ multiplex PCR assay. Drawn from immuneACCESS, this table holds only the in-frame rearrangements with V and J called that TCRdb kept. Clones are partly lost; checked studies trace under half to an unresolved V gene and leave the rest unexplained. For this sample the table gives 180,000 or so clones, of which 81% were detected only once. In total, the top ten clones hold 9.5% to 12% of the sample. Sequenced sample: peripheral blood. All receptors come from a woman in her thirties or forties with COVID-19, enrolled during active disease.

CDR3 protein: CASRTSEDYNEQFF. CDR3 DNA sequence: TGTGCCAGCAGGACTAGCGAGGACTACAATGAGCAGTTCTTC. The chain joins TRBV6-5 to TRBJ2-1, with 8 bases fitting TRBD2. The junction had 4 bases not matched to a gene; V was cut back by 6 bases and J by 3 bases. The CDR3 has 14 residues. Germline V gives CDR1 MNHEY, CDR2 SVGAGI.

The chain employs TRBV5-6 and TRBJ2-7; D unclear. CDR1 is SGHDT, CDR2 YYEEEE, per germline. Trimming pared 3 bases from V and 7 bases from J, leaving 8 bases between. The CDR3 is made up of 11 amino acids. This CDR3 is CASSSLEEQYF. CDR3 in DNA: TGTGCCAGCAGCTCGCTAGAGGAGCAGTACTTC. The variable domain in full, completed from reference TRBV5-6 and TRBJ2-7, reads DAGVTQSPTHLIKTRGQQVTLRCSPKSGHDTVSWYQQALGQGPQFIFQYYEEEERQRGNFPDRFSGHQFPNYSSELNVNALLLGDSALYLCASSSLEEQYFGPGTRLTVT.

The V call is TRBV6-4, the J call TRBJ1-1, with 7 bases aligning to TRBD1. Germline CDR1 and CDR2: MRHNA and SNTAGT. Germline trimming cut 3 bases from V and 7 bases from J; bases unmatched to any gene: 5. The CDR3 is 13 residues long. The CDR3 reads CASSENRGGEAFF. CDR3 DNA sequence: TGTGCCAGCAGTGAAAACAGGGGAGGTGAAGCTTTCTTT.

The chain links TRBV7-9 to TRBJ2-2; 10 nucleotides line up with TRBD2. The V gene's germline CDR1 is SEHNR and CDR2 FQNEAQ (reference sequence). This CDR3 region has 18 residues. V lost 4 bases to trimming and J lost 0 bases; unmatched junction nucleotides: 8. This CDR3 is CASSSISGGPSNTGELFF. CDR3 in DNA: TGTGCCAGCAGCTCTATTAGCGGGGGGCCCTCGAACACCGGGGAGCTGTTTTTT.

The chain is built from TRBV4-2 and TRBJ1-1; D uncertain. The germline V gene has CDR1 LGHNA and CDR2 YNFKEQ. The CDR3 spans 11 residues. In DNA form, the CDR3 reads TGTGCGTCGGGTTTTGGCACTGAAGCTTTCTTT. Protein: CASGFGTEAFF.

This clone has only a few counts. In DNA form, the CDR3 reads TGTGCCAGCAGTCCCCAGGGGTATGGCTACACCTTC. It is translated as CASSPQGYGYTF. The chain joins TRBV12-3 or TRBV12-4 to TRBJ1-2, with D tentatively TRBD1 (6 bases). Trimming cost V 5 bases and J 5 bases, with 9 bases left between them. This CDR3 is 12 amino acids long.

The rearrangement uses TRBV2 and TRBJ2-7; weak D call: TRBD2 (6 bases). V was clipped by 11 bases and J by 0 bases, with 14 bases between them. The length of the CDR3 is 13 residues. CDR1 and CDR2 from the germline V gene are SNHLY and FYNNEI. This CDR3 is CAAWGDSSYEQYV. CDR3 coding DNA: TGTGCCGCCTGGGGGGACTCCTCCTACGAGCAGTACGTC.

This sequence joins TRBV6-5 and TRBJ1-6; 8 bases agree with TRBD1. Germline V gene data show CDR1 as MNHEY and CDR2 as SVGAGI. V shed 6 bases, J shed 8 bases, and the junction held 6 bases outside the gene matches. This CDR3 contains 14 residues. The CDR3 DNA reads as TGTGCCAGCAGCGTTGACAGGGGTGATTCACCCCTCCACTTT. This codes for CASSVDRGDSPLHF.

This clone was seen a handful of times. The chain joins TRBV10-1 to TRBJ2-1; 10 bases line up with TRBD1. Germline V lookup: CDR1 WNHNN, CDR2 SYGVQD (reference sequence). The V and J ends lost 4 bases and 7 bases, in that order; junction bases with no gene match: 13. This CDR3 region has 17 residues. DNA for the CDR3: TGCGCCAGCAGTGGGGCCCCCGGGACAGGGGCTGAAAATGAGCAGTTCTTC. It codes for CASSGAPGTGAENEQFF.

V usage is TRBV10-2 and J usage is TRBJ1-1, with 8 bases identical to TRBD1. With V trimmed by 6 bases and J by 4 bases, 4 bases remained unmatched. This CDR3 spans 13 amino acids. The germline V gene encodes CDR1 WSHSY and CDR2 SAAADI. In nucleotides, the CDR3 is TGCGCCAGCAGGACAGGGGCCGTCACTGAAGCTTTCTTT. Its translation is CASRTGAVTEAFF.

CDR3 sequence: CASSQAGYGYTF. In DNA form, the CDR3 reads TGTGCCAGCAGTCAAGCGGGCTATGGCTACACCTTC. The gene calls are TRBV12-3 or TRBV12-4 and TRBJ1-2; no clear D gene. The CDR3 length is 12 residues. Between the trimmed V and J ends, which lost 5 bases and 4 bases, there was a span of 8 bases.

The chain has TRBV7-8 and TRBJ2-1, with no clear D. V lost 7 bases to trimming and J lost 8 bases, with 9 bases between them. Germline V lookup: CDR1 SGHVS, CDR2 FQNEAQ. The CDR3 is made up of 11 amino acids. CDR3 coding DNA: TGTGCCAGCAAGCTAGGAGATGAGCAGTTCTTC. Its protein is CASKLGDEQFF.

The chain is built from TRBV27 and TRBJ2-1; 8 bases map to TRBD2. The CDR3 spans 14 residues. With 3 bases clipped from V and 6 bases from J, the junction kept 4 bases outside the gene matches. Germline CDR1 MNHEY, CDR2 SMNVEV (reference sequence). The CDR3 DNA sequence: TGTGCCAGCAGTTTGGGGCTAGCGGGCAATGAGCAGTTCTTC. Protein sequence: CASSLGLAGNEQFF.

V and J are TRBV30 and TRBJ2-7; D perhaps matches TRBD2 (5 bases). V lost 3 bases to trimming and J lost 1 base, with 10 bases between them. This CDR3 contains 13 residues. The germline CDR1 and CDR2 sequences are GTSNPN and SVGIG (reference sequence). The CDR3 loop is CAWSPGNSYEQYV. The CDR3 DNA is TGTGCCTGGAGCCCCGGGAATTCCTACGAGCAGTACGTC.